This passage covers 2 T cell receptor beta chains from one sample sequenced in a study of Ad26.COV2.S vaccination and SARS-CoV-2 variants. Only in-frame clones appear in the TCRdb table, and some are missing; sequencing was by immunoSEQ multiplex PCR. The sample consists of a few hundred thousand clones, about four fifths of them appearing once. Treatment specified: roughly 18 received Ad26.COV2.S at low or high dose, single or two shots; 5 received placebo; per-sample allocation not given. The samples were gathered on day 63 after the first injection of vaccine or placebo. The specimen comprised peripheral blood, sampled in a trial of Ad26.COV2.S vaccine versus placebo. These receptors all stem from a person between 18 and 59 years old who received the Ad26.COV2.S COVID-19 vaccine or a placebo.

CDR3 sequence reads: CASSVDKSSYEQYF. CDR3 coding DNA: TGTGCCAGCAGCGTGGACAAGAGCTCCTACGAGCAGTACTTC. The chain carries TRBV9 and TRBJ2-7, with D possibly TRBD1 on 5 matching bases. CDR3 length equals 14 residues. The V gene lost 2 bases and the J gene lost 0 bases, with 9 bases spanning the gap. CDR1 and CDR2 (germline): SGDLS, YYNGEE. Drawing the rest from reference TRBV9 and TRBJ2-7, the complete variable domain is DSGVTQTPKHLITATGQRVTLRCSPRSGDLSVYWYQQSLDQGLQFLIQYYNGEERAKGNILERFSAQQFPDLHSELNLSSLELGDSALYFCASSVDKSSYEQYFGPGTRLTVT.

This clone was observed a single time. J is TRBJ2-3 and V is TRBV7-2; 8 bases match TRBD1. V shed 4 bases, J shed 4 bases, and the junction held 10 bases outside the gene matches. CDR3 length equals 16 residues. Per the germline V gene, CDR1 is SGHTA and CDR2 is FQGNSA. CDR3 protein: CASSSLGPGGADTQYF. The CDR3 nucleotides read TGTGCCAGCAGCTCCCTTGGGCCAGGGGGCGCAGATACGCAGTATTTT.